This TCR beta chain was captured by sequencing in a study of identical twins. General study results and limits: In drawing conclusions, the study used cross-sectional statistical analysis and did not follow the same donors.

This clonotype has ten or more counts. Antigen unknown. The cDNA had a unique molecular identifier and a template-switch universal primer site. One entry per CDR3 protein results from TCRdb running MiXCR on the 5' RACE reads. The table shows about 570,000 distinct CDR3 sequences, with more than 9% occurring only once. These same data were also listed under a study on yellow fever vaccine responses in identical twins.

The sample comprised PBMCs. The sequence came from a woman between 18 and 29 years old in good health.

Here the CDR3 reads CATRLGPNEQFF. In DNA, the CDR3 is TGTGCCACCAGACTGGGACCCAATGAGCAGTTCTTC. This chain connects TRBV2 to TRBJ2-1; either TRBD1 or TRBD2 may supply D (5 bases each). CDR3 length: 12 amino acids. Trimming stripped 10 bases from V and 6 bases from J, with 13 bases between. Germline V CDR1 and CDR2: SNHLY, FYNNEI.